This TCR beta chain was identified in a study of metastatic and nonmetastatic thyroid tumors. Across the whole study: Repertoire comparisons spanned blood and tumor or nodule tissue from malignant and benign thyroid patients. Findings and limits, study-wide: TCR beta diversity was reportedly significantly higher in malignant thyroid tumors than benign nodules, in blood and tumor.

In the source study's methods: A papillary thyroid cancer distant-metastasis classifier was built from CDR3 differences across clinicopathological groups. TCRdb called clones again from the PCR reads with MiXCR. These V and J calls derive from TCRdb rather than the authors' analysis. The profile covers 33,000 or so clones, with 7% to 9% appearing a single time and roughly two fifths taken by the ten largest. Among the patients, none had received any treatment before thyroid surgery. Details on this clone: The antigen is undetermined.

V was cut by 4 bases and J by 0 bases, with 11 bases left in between. The CDR3 covers 15 residues. Germline CDR1 and CDR2: SGHRS and YFSETQ. The sequence derives from a female donor with papillary thyroid cancer or a benign thyroid nodule (not recorded which). Some clones in this sample may be carry-over from other donors' samples. The material sequenced was blood. The rearrangement links TRBV5-1 to TRBJ2-1; D remains ambiguous. DNA of the CDR3: TGCGCCAGCAGCCCGACTTCGAGCTCCTACAATGAGCAGTTCTTC. This translates into CASSPTSSSYNEQFF.